These 31 T cell receptor beta chains share one sample of origin, sequenced in a study of cytomegalovirus exposure and HLA in healthy donors. The PCR contained 60 Vbeta and 13 Jbeta primers. TCRdb's table, derived via immunoSEQ multiplex PCR, lists solely in-frame clones and lacks some. Here the sample spans approximately 140,000 clones, roughly 83% being singletons. What was sequenced was PBMCs. These receptors originate from a middle-aged man in good health and CMV-seropositive.

This sequence joins TRBV27 and TRBJ2-1, with 8 bases aligning to TRBD2. After removal of 4 bases from V and 4 bases from J, the junction contained 3 bases not matched to a gene. This CDR3 is built from 14 residues. Germline CDR1 MNHEY, CDR2 SMNVEV (reference sequence). The CDR3 sequence: CASSWTSPYNEQFF. The CDR3 DNA sequence: TGTGCCAGCAGTTGGACTAGCCCATACAATGAGCAGTTCTTC.

This sequence joins TRBV10-3 and TRBJ2-1; perhaps TRBD1 as D (5 bases). The V and J ends lost 6 bases and 5 bases respectively, with 8 bases between them. This CDR3 is built from 12 residues. Germline values: CDR1 ENHRY, CDR2 SYGVKD. CDR3 protein: CAISEQDNEQFF. The CDR3 nucleotides are TGTGCCATCAGCGAACAGGACAATGAGCAGTTCTTC.

CDR3 amino acids: CASGGGQETQYF. The CDR3 DNA sequence: TGTGCCAGTGGCGGGGGACAAGAGACCCAGTACTTC. V and J are TRBV18 and TRBJ2-5, with TRBD2 identical over 7 bases. The CDR3 has 12 amino acids. The germline V gene has CDR1 KGHSH and CDR2 LQKENI. Trimming took 9 bases from V and 2 from J; bases not matched to a gene: 3. The whole variable domain, remainder taken from reference TRBV18 and TRBJ2-5, is NAGVMQNPRHLVRRRGQEARLRCSPMKGHSHVYWYRQLPEEGLKFMVYLQKENIIDESGMPKERFSAEFPKEGPSILRIQQVVRGDSAAYFCASGGGQETQYFGPGTRLLVL.

The V and J genes are TRBV6-6 and TRBJ2-5; 7 bases match TRBD1. V gave up 5 bases and J gave up 1 base; unmatched junction bases: 10. CDR3 length: 16 amino acids. In germline, CDR1 is MNHNY, CDR2 SVGAGI (reference sequence). The CDR3 DNA is TGTGCCAGCAGTGGCACTTTCCGGGACAGCCAAGAGACCCAGTACTTC. Amino acid sequence: CASSGTFRDSQETQYF.

The V and J genes are TRBV19 and TRBJ1-3; D remains ambiguous. CDR1 and CDR2 (germline): LNHDA, SQIVND (reference sequence). The CDR3 has 16 residues. V shed 5 bases and J shed 4 bases, with 18 bases lying between them. CDR3: CASSLLRSKSGNTIYF. DNA of the CDR3: TGTGCCAGTAGTCTCCTGCGGAGTAAATCCGGAAACACCATATATTTT.

The chain joins TRBV5-1 to TRBJ2-7, with D perhaps TRBD1 (6 bases). The V gene's germline CDR1 is SGHRS and CDR2 YFSETQ. The CDR3 consists of 14 residues. Between the trimmed V and J ends, which lost 1 base and 6 bases, there was a span of 14 bases. The CDR3 reads CASSLTGIELEQYF. The CDR3 DNA sequence: TGCGCCAGCAGCTTGACAGGGATTGAGCTCGAGCAGTACTTC.

The gene calls are TRBV7-9 and TRBJ2-7; 7 nucleotides align to TRBD1. The CDR3 is 13 residues long. Germline CDR1 and CDR2: SEHNR and FQNEAQ (reference sequence). V dropped 5 bases and J dropped 5; count of bases not matched to a gene: 6. In DNA form, the CDR3 reads TGTGCCAGCAGCGACAGGGATGGCGACGAGCAGTACTTC. Its protein product is CASSDRDGDEQYF.

The gene calls are TRBV5-1 and TRBJ1-1; TRBD1 matches at 10 bases. Germline V CDR1 and CDR2: SGHRS, YFSETQ. After removal of 3 bases from V and 1 base from J, the junction contained 6 bases not matched to a gene. This CDR3 spans 16 amino acids. The CDR3, as DNA: TGCGCCAGCAGCTCCCGGACAGGGGGTGGGAACACTGAAGCTTTCTTT. Translation gives CASSSRTGGGNTEAFF.

The chain combines TRBV6-1 with TRBJ1-3; D ambiguous. There are 16 residues in the CDR3. Trimming took off 0 bases at V and 5 bases at J, with 14 bases between the two ends. Germline CDR1 MNHNS, CDR2 SASEGT. CDR3 sequence reads: CASSEALHIERNTIYF. The CDR3 DNA follows: TGTGCCAGCAGTGAAGCGCTTCATATAGAGCGAAACACCATATATTTT.

The chain has TRBV19 and TRBJ2-1; TRBD2 matches 8 bases. Per the germline V gene, CDR1 is LNHDA and CDR2 is SQIVND (reference sequence). J was trimmed by 7 bases and V by 6 bases; bases with no gene match: 11. The CDR3 sequence is 15 residues long. This chain's CDR3 is CASSGTSPAGNEQFF. CDR3 coding DNA: TGTGCCAGTAGCGGGACTAGTCCCGCAGGGAATGAGCAGTTCTTC.

The rearrangement joins TRBV18 to TRBJ1-2; tentative D call: TRBD1 (5 bases). Germline assignment: CDR1 KGHSH and CDR2 LQKENI. Trimming took 3 bases from V and 3 from J, leaving 11 bases between them. CDR3 length equals 14 residues. DNA of the CDR3: TGTGCCAGCTCACCCCAAGGAGGGGACTATGGCTACACCTTC. Protein: CASSPQGGDYGYTF.

This clone is a singleton in its sample. The V call is TRBV18, the J call TRBJ1-1; D uncertain. With 6 bases removed from V and 5 bases from J, the gap between germline ends came to 16 bases. Germline V gives CDR1 KGHSH, CDR2 LQKENI. CDR3 size: 14 residues. This chain's CDR3 is CASSPPGSWTEAFF. The CDR3 nucleotides are TGTGCCAGCTCGCCCCCGGGGAGCTGGACTGAAGCTTTCTTT.

The chain combines TRBV28 with TRBJ1-2, with D possibly being TRBD1 (6 bases). CDR1 MDHEN and CDR2 SYDVKM come from the germline V gene. Trimming stripped 7 bases from V and 6 bases from J, with 9 bases between. CDR3 length: 11 amino acids. DNA for the CDR3: TGTGCCAGCACCAGGGGCCATGGCTACACCTTC. It encodes CASTRGHGYTF.

A remark on this clone: The same CDR3 arises from other DNA sequences in this sample as well. The V call is TRBV7-9, the J call TRBJ2-1; possible D gene TRBD2, 5 bases. V dropped 5 bases and J dropped 1 base, with 12 bases sitting between them. Per the germline V gene, CDR1 is SEHNR and CDR2 is FQNEAQ (reference sequence). The CDR3 sequence is 15 residues long. DNA of the CDR3: TGTGCCAGCAGCCCTAGGACGGGATCCTACAATGAGCAGTTCTTC. It codes for CASSPRTGSYNEQFF.

This clone was counted between two and nine times. This rearrangement joins TRBV6-4 to TRBJ2-3; 9 nucleotides agree with TRBD1. Trimming at V came to 6 bases and at J to 0 bases, leaving 7 bases not matched to a gene. Germline CDR1 is MRHNA and CDR2 is SNTAGT. The CDR3 contains 16 residues. CDR3 sequence (DNA): TGTGCCAGCAGAAGGCGACAGGGGGTAAGCACAGATACGCAGTATTTT. This sequence encodes CASRRRQGVSTDTQYF.

This clone was seen once. This sequence joins TRBV6-6 and TRBJ2-7; possible D gene TRBD2, 5 bases. The CDR3 is made up of 16 amino acids. V was shortened by 0 bases and J by 0 bases, with 12 bases between the two germline ends. The germline CDR1 and CDR2 sequences are MNHNY and SVGAGI (reference sequence). The CDR3: CASSYSRTLHSYEQYF. CDR3 in DNA: TGTGCCAGCAGTTACTCCCGGACTTTGCACTCCTACGAGCAGTACTTC.

The chain couples TRBV5-1 to TRBJ1-2; no firm D call. Trimming cost V 2 bases and J 3 bases, with 8 bases left between them. The CDR3 sequence is 13 residues long. In germline, CDR1 is SGHRS, CDR2 YFSETQ. CDR3: CASSFIGDYGYTF. The CDR3 nucleotides are TGCGCCAGCAGCTTTATAGGAGACTATGGCTACACCTTC. Full variable domain (rest looked up from reference TRBV5-1 and TRBJ1-2): KAGVTQTPRYLIKTRGQQVTLSCSPISGHRSVSWYQQTPGQGLQFLFEYFSETQRNKGNFPGRFSGRQFSNSRSEMNVSTLELGDSALYLCASSFIGDYGYTFGSGTRLTVV.

V gene TRBV15 combines with J gene TRBJ1-5; D may be TRBD1 (6 bases). This CDR3 is built from 16 residues. CDR1 is LNHNV, CDR2 YYDKDF, per germline (reference sequence). The V end was cut by 0 bases, the J end by 5 bases, with 14 bases between. The CDR3 spells CATSRDSTGGYQPQHF. The CDR3 bases are TGTGCCACCAGCAGAGACTCGACAGGCGGTTATCAGCCCCAGCATTTT.

This chain links TRBV18 with TRBJ2-1; D remains unclear. The CDR3 is 12 residues long. CDR1 and CDR2 (germline): KGHSH, LQKENI. Deletions cut 5 bases from V and 10 bases from J, with 12 bases between. In DNA form, the CDR3 reads TGTGCCAGCTCATCCCAGACTGAGGAGCAGTTCTTC. This gives the protein CASSSQTEEQFF.

J is TRBJ2-1 and V is TRBV9; 11 bases line up with TRBD2. This CDR3 region has 15 residues. Germline CDR1 is SGDLS and CDR2 is YYNGEE. Trimming removed 4 bases from V and 10 bases from J; junction bases left unmatched: 10. CDR3 amino acids: CASSPRVAGGQEQFF. Here the CDR3 DNA reads TGTGCCAGCAGCCCTAGGGTAGCGGGAGGGCAGGAGCAGTTCTTC.

This rearrangement joins TRBV18 to TRBJ1-1; 9 nucleotides line up with TRBD1. The length of the CDR3 is 15 residues. With V trimmed by 2 bases and J by 0 bases, 1 base remained unmatched. Germline lookup yields CDR1 KGHSH and CDR2 LQKENI. CDR3 in amino acids: CASSPRDRVNTEAFF. CDR3 nucleotide sequence: TGTGCCAGCTCACCAAGGGACAGGGTGAACACTGAAGCTTTCTTT.

The gene calls are TRBV10-3 and TRBJ1-5; TRBD1 agrees at 10 bases. The CDR3 consists of 15 residues. CDR1 and CDR2 (germline): ENHRY, SYGVKD. V shed 0 bases and J 4 bases; nucleotides not matched to a gene: 0. Written as DNA, the CDR3 is TGTGCCATCAGTGAGTCGGACAGGGGGAATCAGCCCCAGCATTTT. Translating it yields CAISESDRGNQPQHF.

The rearrangement joins TRBV29-1 to TRBJ1-2; tentative D call: TRBD1 (5 bases). CDR1 is SQVTM, CDR2 ANQGSEA, per germline. The length of the CDR3 is 14 residues. V lost 7 bases and J 2 bases, leaving 17 bases between the germline ends. The CDR3 region has the DNA TGCAGCGACCTAAGGGGAAACCTAAACTATGGCTACACCTTC. Encoded protein: CSDLRGNLNYGYTF.

The gene calls are TRBV5-4 and TRBJ1-1; TRBD1 agrees at 9 bases. CDR1 and CDR2 from the germline V gene are SGHNT and YYREEE (reference sequence). V lost 5 bases to trimming and J lost 5 bases; unmatched junction nucleotides: 10. The CDR3 consists of 15 residues. The CDR3 DNA reads TGTGCCAGCAGACAAGAGACAGGGGGGAGGACTGAAGCTTTCTTT. This translates into CASRQETGGRTEAFF.

The chain links TRBV13 to TRBJ1-3; 8 nucleotides line up with TRBD1. Germline trimming cut 1 base from V and 0 bases from J; bases unmatched to any gene: 2. The V gene's germline CDR1 is PRHDT and CDR2 FYEKMQ (reference sequence). The CDR3 length is 16 residues. CDR3 loop: CASSLEGQGSGNTIYF. The CDR3 coding sequence is TGTGCCAGCAGCTTAGAAGGACAGGGCTCTGGAAACACCATATATTTT.

This clone was counted a few times. The genes are TRBV2 and TRBJ1-5, with D hard to call. The V gene's germline CDR1 is SNHLY and CDR2 FYNNEI. The CDR3 extends over 13 amino acids. V was cut by 5 bases and J by 0 bases, with 5 bases left in between. In nucleotides, the CDR3 is TGTGCCAGCAGTCAGAATAGCAATCAGCCCCAGCATTTT. Its protein product is CASSQNSNQPQHF.

The V gene is TRBV5-1, the J gene TRBJ2-3; maybe TRBD1 (8 bases). V was clipped by 4 bases and J by 6 bases, with 21 bases between them. The CDR3 loop spans 16 amino acids. Germline CDR1 is SGHRS and CDR2 is YFSETQ. The CDR3 nucleotides read TGCGCCAGCAGCAACGGACAGGGAGGGACAGCGGATACGCAGTATTTT. It is translated as CASSNGQGGTADTQYF.

A word on this clone: At one end, the junction sequence differs from germline, possibly due to a read error. This chain uses TRBV7-9 with TRBJ2-7, with TRBD2 matching 8 bases. The CDR3 is 16 amino acids. CDR1 is SEHNR and CDR2 is FQNEAQ in the germline V gene (reference sequence). The CDR3 DNA sequence: TGTTCCAGCAGCTTAAGTAATAGCGGGGTATCCTACGAGCAGTACTTC. Residues: CSSSLSNSGVSYEQYF.

This clone has a handful of counts. The chain links TRBV7-8 to TRBJ1-3; D unresolved. CDR1 SGHVS and CDR2 FQNEAQ come from the germline V gene. The CDR3 totals 19 residues. With 3 bases removed from V and 4 bases from J, the gap between germline ends came to 25 bases. For the CDR3, the DNA is TGTGCCAGCAGCTTGCGAGCCTGGTACACACCCGGAGAAGGAAACACCATATATTTT. It specifies CASSLRAWYTPGEGNTIYF.

V gene TRBV15 combines with J gene TRBJ1-2; D uncertain. This CDR3 has 14 amino acids. Germline lookup yields CDR1 LNHNV and CDR2 YYDKDF (reference sequence). Trimming removed 1 base from V and 3 bases from J, with 9 bases in between. CDR3 sequence reads: CATSRGGFDYGYTF. The DNA of the CDR3 is TGTGCCACCAGCAGAGGAGGGTTCGACTATGGCTACACCTTC. The whole variable domain, remainder taken from reference TRBV15 and TRBJ1-2, is DAMVIQNPRYQVTQFGKPVTLSCSQTLNHNVMYWYQQKSSQAPKLLFHYYDKDFNNEADTPDNFQSRRPNTSFCFLDIRSPGLGDTAMYLCATSRGGFDYGYTFGSGTRLTVV.

This clone was picked up one time. Other DNA sequences in this sample translate to the same CDR3. The chain couples TRBV27 to TRBJ1-5; possibly TRBD1 for D (5 bases). V dropped 2 bases and J dropped 1 base, with 6 bases sitting between them. The CDR3 consists of 14 residues. Germline CDR1 and CDR2: MNHEY and SMNVEV (reference sequence). In DNA form, the CDR3 reads TGTGCCAGCAGTTTAGGGGGGAGCAATCAGCCCCAGCATTTT. As protein: CASSLGGSNQPQHF.